The 20 T cell receptor beta chains presented below share a single source sample, sequenced in a study of shared clonotypes between healthy human individuals. Here immunoSEQ multiplex PCR was the method, and the copy in TCRdb shows in-frame clones only, minus some. Among around 550,000 clones listed, 95% to 97% were seen once. Sequenced sample: naive CD4+ T cells sorted from blood. Described subset: CD45RA+ positively selected. These receptor sequences come from a woman aged 25 to 39 in good health.

The gene calls are TRBV6-4 and TRBJ1-3, with 8 bases identical to TRBD1. This CDR3 contains 17 residues. Germline-derived CDR1 and CDR2 are MRHNA and SNTAGT. With V trimmed by 0 bases and J by 0 bases, 4 bases remained unmatched. The CDR3 coding sequence is TGTGCCAGCAGTGACTCCTTGGACAGGGACTCTGGAAACACCATATATTTT. This encodes CASSDSLDRDSGNTIYF.

This chain's CDR3 is CASSLAAVSGSPLHF. The DNA for the CDR3 is TGTGCCAGCAGCTTAGCCGCGGTGTCTGGTTCACCCCTCCACTTT. The V and J genes are TRBV7-2 and TRBJ1-6; the D is unclear. Germline V gene sequence: CDR1 SGHTA, CDR2 FQGNSA. Trimming took off 0 bases at V and 9 bases at J, with 12 bases between the two ends. CDR3 size: 15 residues.

The rearrangement joins TRBV4-1 to TRBJ1-5; D not certain. The CDR3 loop spans 16 amino acids. Trimming took 1 base from V and 1 from J, leaving 11 bases between them. Germline V CDR1 and CDR2: MGHRA, YSYEKL. The CDR3 region is CASSQAGVGSNQPQHF. DNA of the CDR3: TGCGCCAGCAGCCAAGCAGGTGTTGGAAGCAATCAGCCCCAGCATTTT.

The chain carries TRBV19 and TRBJ2-7, with D possibly matching TRBD1 (6 bases). The CDR3 runs 15 residues. Germline V gene lookup returns CDR1 LNHDA and CDR2 SQIVND (reference sequence). Trimming pared 4 bases from V and 3 bases from J, leaving 16 bases between. CDR3 loop: CASSTRRTVNYEQYF. The CDR3, as DNA: TGTGCCAGTAGTACCCGGAGGACAGTTAACTACGAGCAGTACTTC.

The rearrangement links TRBV6-1 to TRBJ1-1, with 7 bases identical to TRBD1. Trimming removed 2 bases from V and 2 bases from J; junction bases left unmatched: 2. The CDR3 is 14 amino acids. Germline CDR1 reads MNHNS; CDR2 reads SASEGT. The CDR3 nucleotides are TGTGCCAGCAGTGAATGGGACAGCAACACTGAAGCTTTCTTT. It encodes CASSEWDSNTEAFF.

This clone was observed a single time. The chain links TRBV5-1 to TRBJ2-3; 11 bases fit TRBD1. Trimming at V came to 2 bases and at J to 6 bases, leaving 2 bases not matched to a gene. This CDR3 comprises 14 residues. Germline-derived CDR1 and CDR2 are SGHRS and YFSETQ. The CDR3 DNA sequence: TGCGCCAGCAGCTTTGGACAGGGGGCGGATACGCAGTATTTT. Translation: CASSFGQGADTQYF.

V usage is TRBV11-2 and J usage is TRBJ1-3, with a weak D call TRBD1 (5 bases). The V gene's germline CDR1 is SGHAT and CDR2 FQNNGV. V lost 5 bases, J lost 1 base, and 18 bases lay in between. The CDR3 is 17 residues long. The chain's CDR3 is CASSEGQHRPSGNTIYF. In DNA form, the CDR3 reads TGTGCCAGCAGCGAAGGGCAACACAGGCCGTCTGGAAACACCATATATTTT.

This chain connects TRBV19 to TRBJ2-3; TRBD2 matches at 11 bases. Looked up from germline, CDR1 is LNHDA and CDR2 is SQIVND (reference sequence). The ends lost 4 bases at V and 6 bases at J; junction bases unmatched: 12. This CDR3 contains 17 residues. CDR3 loop: CASSRVVAGGPRDTQYF. CDR3 DNA: TGTGCCAGTAGTAGGGTAGTAGCGGGAGGGCCTAGGGATACGCAGTATTTT.

The genes are TRBV19 and TRBJ2-1, with TRBD2 matching over 7 bases. The CDR3 runs to 15 residues. V gave up 4 bases and J gave up 6 bases; unmatched junction bases: 9. The germline V gene has CDR1 LNHDA and CDR2 SQIVND (reference sequence). This chain's CDR3 is CASSRAGRSGNEQFF. Written as DNA, the CDR3 is TGTGCCAGTAGTAGGGCCGGGAGGTCAGGCAATGAGCAGTTCTTC.

This chain uses TRBV7-3 with TRBJ2-5; TRBD2 matches 8 bases. This CDR3 has 17 amino acids. The germline V gene has CDR1 SGHTA and CDR2 FQGTGA. V lost 0 bases to trimming and J lost 11 bases; unmatched junction nucleotides: 17. This CDR3 is CASSLTPTSGGVGEQYF. The CDR3 DNA reads as TGTGCCAGCAGCTTAACGCCAACTAGCGGAGGGGTCGGTGAGCAGTACTTC.

This clone was counted only a few times. This chain links TRBV5-1 with TRBJ1-1; D is undetermined. V lost 7 bases to trimming and J lost 0 bases, with 10 bases between them. Germline CDR1 SGHRS, CDR2 YFSETQ. The CDR3 covers 13 residues. The CDR3 nucleotides read TGCGCCAGCCGGCGTGATATGAACACTGAAGCTTTCTTT. This translates into CASRRDMNTEAFF. Supplemented by reference TRBV5-1 and TRBJ1-1, the full variable domain reads KAGVTQTPRYLIKTRGQQVTLSCSPISGHRSVSWYQQTPGQGLQFLFEYFSETQRNKGNFPGRFSGRQFSNSRSEMNVSTLELGDSALYLCASRRDMNTEAFFGQGTRLTVV.

This chain joins TRBV19 and TRBJ1-5; D is perhaps TRBD1 (6 bases). The V end lost 3 bases, the J end lost 3 bases, and 15 bases lay between the germline ends. Germline CDR1 reads LNHDA; CDR2 reads SQIVND (reference sequence). This CDR3 contains 16 residues. The CDR3 here is CASSITGRGTNQPQHF. CDR3 sequence (DNA): TGTGCCAGTAGTATTACAGGGAGGGGGACCAATCAGCCCCAGCATTTT. The complete variable domain, with remaining parts taken from reference TRBV19 and TRBJ1-5, reads DGGITQSPKYLFRKEGQNVTLSCEQNLNHDAMYWYRQDPGQGLRLIYYSQIVNDFQKGDIAEGYSVSREKKESFPLTVTSAQKNPTAFYLCASSITGRGTNQPQHFGDGTRLSIL.

The chain carries TRBV28 and TRBJ2-7; the D gene is possibly TRBD2 (5 bases). Germline loops: CDR1 MDHEN, CDR2 SYDVKM. The CDR3 has 12 amino acids. With 2 bases removed from V and 7 bases from J, the gap between germline ends came to 9 bases. The CDR3: CASSLPGMEQYF. The CDR3 DNA reads TGTGCCAGCAGTTTACCGGGGATGGAGCAGTACTTC.

J is TRBJ1-6 and V is TRBV28; D unresolved. Germline CDR1 reads MDHEN; CDR2 reads SYDVKM. V lost 3 bases and J 13 bases, leaving 7 bases between the germline ends. This CDR3 is 11 amino acids long. The CDR3 here is CASSLTGPLHF. The CDR3 DNA follows: TGTGCCAGCAGTTTGACGGGGCCCCTCCACTTT.

This sequence joins TRBV28 and TRBJ2-5, with 9 nucleotides matching TRBD2. The J call may not be correct, given that the DNA end is closer to TRBJ2-7. CDR1 and CDR2 from the germline V gene are MDHEN and SYDVKM. The CDR3 sequence is 15 residues long. The CDR3 DNA sequence: TGTGCCAGCAGCCCCTGGGCTAGCGGGACCTACGAGCAGTACTTC. Protein sequence: CASSPWASGTYEQYF.

The rearrangement joins TRBV10-3 to TRBJ1-2; maybe TRBD1 (5 bases). Trimming took 0 bases from V and 4 from J, leaving 12 bases between them. This CDR3 is built from 15 residues. Germline V gene sequence: CDR1 ENHRY, CDR2 SYGVKD. In DNA form, the CDR3 reads TGTGCCATCAGTGAGTCGGGGCAGGGTCGCTATGGCTACACCTTC. Amino acid sequence: CAISESGQGRYGYTF.

This clone showed up just once. The chain is built from TRBV2 and TRBJ2-5; D is ambiguous. Germline loops: CDR1 SNHLY, CDR2 FYNNEI. The ends were cut back, 9 bases at V and 5 bases at J, with 10 bases in the middle. The CDR3 has 11 residues. The CDR3 DNA follows: TGTGCCAGAGCAGTAGGGGAGACCCAGTACTTC. This gives the protein CARAVGETQYF.

J is TRBJ2-3 and V is TRBV29-1, with a possible D match to TRBD2 (6 bases). Germline V gene sequence: CDR1 SQVTM, CDR2 ANQGSEA. Between the trimmed V and J ends, which lost 0 bases and 2 bases, there was a span of 12 bases. The CDR3 is 15 amino acids. CDR3 in amino acids: CSVEEGGTPTDTQYF. In DNA form, the CDR3 reads TGCAGCGTTGAAGAGGGCGGGACCCCCACAGATACGCAGTATTTT.

The V gene is TRBV28, the J gene TRBJ2-3; D gene unclear. The CDR3 consists of 16 residues. The ends were cut back, 5 bases at V and 0 bases at J, with 15 bases in the middle. In germline, CDR1 is MDHEN, CDR2 SYDVKM. This chain's CDR3 is CASSTLRTDSTDTQYF. CDR3 DNA sequence: TGTGCCAGCAGTACTCTTCGGACGGATAGCACAGATACGCAGTATTTT.

The chain carries TRBV7-9 and TRBJ1-6; tentatively, D is TRBD1 (5 bases). Per germline, CDR1 SEHNR and CDR2 FQNEAQ (reference sequence). CDR3 length: 13 residues. Deletions cut 3 bases from V and 10 bases from J, with 10 bases between. CDR3 amino acids: CASSLEGRSPLHF. CDR3 sequence (DNA): TGTGCCAGCAGCTTGGAGGGGAGATCACCCCTCCACTTT.